This TCR beta chain stems from a study of blood T cell repertoires in COVID-19. Study information: Samples taken during acute and convalescent COVID-19 were collected in the United States, Italy and Spain. Nucleic acid was either cDNA or gDNA, and it came from T cells, B-cell-depleted T cells, or PBMCs.

Original processing methods: Scientists estimated how many nucleated cells there were by amplifying reference gene primers. This table comes from immunoSEQ multiplex PCR, and its TCRdb copy is limited to in-frame clones, with some not included. The DNA was the basis for D and trimming; V, J and clone size are from that table. The repertoire holds some 200,000 clones, roughly 94% seen once, with 0.6% to 0.9% in the top ten. The CDR3 runs to 15 residues. V shed 0 bases, J shed 5 bases, and the junction held 2 bases outside the gene matches. Germline V lookup: CDR1 SGHAT, CDR2 FQNNGV. V and J are TRBV11-2 and TRBJ1-4, with 8 bases aligning to TRBD1. Sequencing used peripheral blood. This TCR came from a man aged 25-45 years with COVID-19, enrolled during active disease. The CDR3 nucleotides are TGTGCCAGCAGCTTAGACGGACAGGGAAATGAAAAACTGTTTTTT. Translated, it gives CASSLDGQGNEKLFF.